The sequence of this T cell receptor beta chain was determined in a study of blood T cell repertoires in COVID-19. Background on the study: From the United States, Italy and Spain came samples of acute and convalescent COVID-19. Sources were T cells, B-cell-depleted T cells, or PBMCs; the material itself was cDNA or gDNA.

The CDR3 spans 15 residues. From germline, CDR1 is SGHVS and CDR2 FQNEAQ. The study recruited people aged roughly 18 to 100 years across some 23 US areas. Method: immunoSEQ multiplex PCR; TCRdb's copy keeps in-frame clones and lacks some. The sample has hundreds of thousands of clones; nearly 90% are singletons. Worth noting for this clone: The junction shows a germline mismatch at one end, possibly a read error.

This sequence joins TRBV7-8 and TRBJ2-5; 8 bases map to TRBD2. The clonotype comes from a woman in her forties or fifties who had been exposed to COVID-19. Sequenced sample: PBMCs or T cells enriched from blood (not recorded which). CDR3 in amino acids: CASSLEGTGRLATNF. For the CDR3, the DNA is TGTGCCAGCAGCTTAGAAGGGACGGGGAGACTAGCGACCAACTTC.